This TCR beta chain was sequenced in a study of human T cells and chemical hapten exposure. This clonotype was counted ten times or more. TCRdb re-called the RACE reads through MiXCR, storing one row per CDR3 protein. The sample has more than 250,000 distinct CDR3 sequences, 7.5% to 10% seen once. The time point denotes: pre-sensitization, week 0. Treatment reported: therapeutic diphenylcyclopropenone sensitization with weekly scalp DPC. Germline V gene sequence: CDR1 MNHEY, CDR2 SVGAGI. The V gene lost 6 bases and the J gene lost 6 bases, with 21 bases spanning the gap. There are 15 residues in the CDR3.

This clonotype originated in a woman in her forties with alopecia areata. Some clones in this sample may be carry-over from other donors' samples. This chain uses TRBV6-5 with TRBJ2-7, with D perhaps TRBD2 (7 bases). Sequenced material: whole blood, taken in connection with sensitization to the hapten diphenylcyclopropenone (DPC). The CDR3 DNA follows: TGTGCCAGCAGAAACCTGTTAGGGGGGGCGAGCGAGCAGTACTTC. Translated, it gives CASRNLLGGASEQYF.